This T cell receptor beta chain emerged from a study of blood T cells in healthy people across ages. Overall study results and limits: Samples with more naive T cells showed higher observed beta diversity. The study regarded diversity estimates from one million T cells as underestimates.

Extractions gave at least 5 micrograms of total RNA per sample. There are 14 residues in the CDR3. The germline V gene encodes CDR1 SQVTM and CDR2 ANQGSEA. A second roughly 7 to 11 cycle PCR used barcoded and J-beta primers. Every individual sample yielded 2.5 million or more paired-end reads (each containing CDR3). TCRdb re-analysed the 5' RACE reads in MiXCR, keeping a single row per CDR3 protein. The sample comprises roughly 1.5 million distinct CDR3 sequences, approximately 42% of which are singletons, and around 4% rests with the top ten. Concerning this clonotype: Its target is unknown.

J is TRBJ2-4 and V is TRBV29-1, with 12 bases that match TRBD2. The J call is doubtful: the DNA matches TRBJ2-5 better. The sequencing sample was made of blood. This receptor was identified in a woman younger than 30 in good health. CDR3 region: CSVDGGLAGETQYF. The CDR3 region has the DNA TGCAGCGTCGATGGGGGACTAGCGGGAGAGACCCAGTACTTC.